One and the same sample provided the 29 T cell receptor beta chains below, sequenced in a study of T cell repertoires in ileal Crohn's disease. Sequenced by immunoSEQ multiplex PCR; TCRdb stores in-frame clones only, minus some. The sample lists 8,000 or so clones, around 81% occurring once. Sequenced material: ileal tissue. The receptors shown here come from an adult with Crohn's disease.

The V call is TRBV30, the J call TRBJ1-2; no definite D call. This CDR3 contains 12 residues. V dropped 3 bases and J dropped 5 bases, with 10 bases sitting between them. CDR1 and CDR2 (germline): GTSNPN, SVGIG (reference sequence). This CDR3 is CAWSSSWYGYTF. The DNA of the CDR3 is TGTGCCTGGAGCTCGTCTTGGTATGGCTACACCTTC. Looking up the rest from reference TRBV30 and TRBJ1-2 gives the full variable domain: SQTIHQWPATLVQPVGSPLSLECTVEGTSNPNLYWYRQAAGRGLQLLFYSVGIGQISSEVPQNLSASRPQDRQFILSSKKLLLSDSGFYLCAWSSSWYGYTFGSGTRLTVV.

The V gene is TRBV23-1, the J gene TRBJ1-2; D gene unclear. TRBV23-1 counts as an open reading frame of uncertain function. The length of the CDR3 is 13 residues. V lost 8 bases to trimming and J lost 6 bases, with 16 bases between them. CDR3 nucleotides: TGCGCCAGCCCGGGAGCAGGAACCCATGGCTACACCTTC. Translating it yields CASPGAGTHGYTF.

This chain uses TRBV15 with TRBJ2-1; TRBD1 agrees at 7 bases. Germline CDR1 LNHNV, CDR2 YYDKDF (reference sequence). Trimming removed 1 base from V and 6 bases from J; junction bases left unmatched: 24. This CDR3 is built from 21 residues. CDR3 coding DNA: TGTGCCACCAGCAGAGCGATTGGGGGCTACAGGGGCCCTACCGGGTTCAATGAGCAGTTCTTC. Translated: CATSRAIGGYRGPTGFNEQFF.

The chain is built from TRBV27 and TRBJ1-5; tentative D call: TRBD1 (6 bases). CDR1 is MNHEY, CDR2 SMNVEV, per germline (reference sequence). Trimming pared 0 bases from V and 7 bases from J, leaving 13 bases between. The CDR3 extends over 15 amino acids. In DNA, the CDR3 is TGTGCCAGCAGTTTATCGGGGCAGGGGATCCAGCCCCAGCATTTT. Its translation: CASSLSGQGIQPQHF.

V is TRBV9 and J is TRBJ1-1; the D is unclear. CDR3 size: 14 residues. V was pared by 4 bases and J by 1 base, with 11 bases between. Germline V gene data show CDR1 as SGDLS and CDR2 as YYNGEE. CDR3 coding DNA: TGTGCCAGCAGCTCCCGTCCGGGGAACACTGAAGCTTTCTTT. Protein sequence: CASSSRPGNTEAFF.

The chain uses TRBV7-3 and TRBJ2-7, with 12 bases fitting TRBD2. V shed 2 bases, J shed 2 bases, and the junction held 7 bases outside the gene matches. Germline-derived CDR1 and CDR2 are SGHTA and FQGTGA. This CDR3 is 17 amino acids long. This CDR3 is CASSLPGLAGTPYEQYF. Written as DNA, the CDR3 is TGTGCCAGCAGCTTACCCGGACTAGCGGGGACACCCTACGAGCAGTACTTC.

V is TRBV19 and J is TRBJ1-4; D is unclear. Trimming took off 3 bases at V and 2 bases at J, with 7 bases between the two ends. Germline V gives CDR1 LNHDA, CDR2 SQIVND (reference sequence). This CDR3 has 14 amino acids. CDR3 protein: CASSMEQTNEKLFF. The CDR3, as DNA: TGTGCCAGTAGTATGGAGCAGACTAATGAAAAACTGTTTTTT. The full variable domain, completed using reference TRBV19 and TRBJ1-4, is DGGITQSPKYLFRKEGQNVTLSCEQNLNHDAMYWYRQDPGQGLRLIYYSQIVNDFQKGDIAEGYSVSREKKESFPLTVTSAQKNPTAFYLCASSMEQTNEKLFFGSGTQLSVL.

CDR3 region: CASKALIGNQPQHF. The CDR3 DNA follows: TGTGCCAGCAAAGCTTTGATTGGCAATCAGCCCCAGCATTTT. The V gene is TRBV2, the J gene TRBJ1-5; D is uncertain. The CDR3 loop spans 14 amino acids. The V and J ends lost 7 bases and 2 bases respectively, with 12 bases between them. Per germline, CDR1 SNHLY and CDR2 FYNNEI. The full variable domain, with the rest looked up from reference TRBV2 and TRBJ1-5, is EPEVTQTPSHQVTQMGQEVILRCVPISNHLYFYWYRQILGQKVEFLVSFYNNEISEKSEIFDDQFSVERPDGSNFTLKIRSTKLEDSAMYFCASKALIGNQPQHFGDGTRLSIL.

This clone was observed a handful of times. The rearrangement joins TRBV6-1 to TRBJ2-7, with D perhaps matching TRBD2 (6 bases). Trimming removed 7 bases from V and 4 bases from J, with 20 bases in between. CDR3 size: 15 residues. Germline V gene sequence: CDR1 MNHNS, CDR2 SASEGT. The DNA of the CDR3 is TGTGCCAGCATATTGGAACCAGATGGAGGGTACGAGCAGTACTTC. Protein: CASILEPDGGYEQYF.

The V and J genes are TRBV7-2 and TRBJ2-3; TRBD2 is a possible D gene (8 bases). There are 17 residues in the CDR3. V dropped 5 bases and J dropped 8 bases, with 26 bases sitting between them. Germline lookup yields CDR1 SGHTA and CDR2 FQGNSA. CDR3 amino acids: CASSPPGTRGPTGTQYF. For the CDR3, the DNA is TGTGCCAGCAGCCCCCCCGGGACTAGGGGGCCCACGGGTACGCAGTATTTT.

The chain joins TRBV21-1 to TRBJ2-5; the table gives TRBD2 as D, unverified against the DNA. TRBV21-1 is a documented pseudogene. The CDR3 contains 21 residues. The CDR3 sequence is CASSKRDSSGRCRWGQETQYF. For the CDR3, the DNA is TGTGCCAGCAGCAAGAGGGATTCTAGCGGGAGATGTCGGTGGGGCCAAGAGACCCAGTACTTC.

This clone was found a few times. The chain uses TRBV19 and TRBJ2-2, with 14 bases aligning to TRBD2. Germline V CDR1 and CDR2: LNHDA, SQIVND (reference sequence). The CDR3 extends over 16 amino acids. The J segment lost 3 bases and the V segment lost 6 bases, leaving 3 bases of the junction unmatched. This CDR3 reads CASRPGLAGDTGELFF. CDR3 DNA sequence: TGTGCCAGTAGACCGGGACTAGCGGGAGACACCGGGGAGCTGTTTTTT.

This chain links TRBV4-3 with TRBJ2-2; the match to TRBD1 covers 10 bases. This CDR3 has 18 residues. The V segment lost 4 bases and the J segment 2 bases; nucleotides outside the gene matches: 10. Germline V gene data show CDR1 as LGHNA and CDR2 as YSLEER. CDR3 nucleotide sequence: TGCGCCAGCAGCCGAGGATACCGGGACAGGGGTAACACCGGGGAGCTGTTTTTT. This sequence encodes CASSRGYRDRGNTGELFF.

V and J are TRBV6-6 and TRBJ2-5, with D possibly matching TRBD2 (5 bases). This CDR3 comprises 14 residues. Deletions cut 2 bases from V and 2 bases from J, with 9 bases between. Germline V gives CDR1 MNHNY, CDR2 SVGAGI (reference sequence). Written as DNA, the CDR3 is TGTGCCAGCAGTTACGAGGGTCCTCAAGAGACCCAGTACTTC. It is translated as CASSYEGPQETQYF.

V and J are TRBV6-4 and TRBJ2-3; D is perhaps TRBD2 (5 bases). The V gene's germline CDR1 is MRHNA and CDR2 SNTAGT. With 2 bases removed from V and 4 bases from J, the gap between germline ends came to 16 bases. CDR3 length equals 16 residues. CDR3 coding DNA: TGTGCCAGCAGTGACAAACCTAGCCCTTCCCCAGATACGCAGTATTTT. It specifies CASSDKPSPSPDTQYF.

This chain links TRBV6-6 with TRBJ1-5; the D is unclear. Germline-derived CDR1 and CDR2 are MNHNY and SVGAGI (reference sequence). There are 11 residues in the CDR3. Trimming cost V 6 bases and J 4 bases, with 4 bases left between them. For the CDR3, the DNA is TGTGCCAGCAGATCTAATCAGCCCCAGCATTTT. Its protein is CASRSNQPQHF.

The V gene is TRBV18, the J gene TRBJ1-2; D is unclear. Germline V gene data show CDR1 as KGHSH and CDR2 as LQKENI. V was pared by 4 bases and J by 6 bases, with 9 bases between. The length of the CDR3 is 12 residues. CDR3 region: CASSLGRDGYTF. The CDR3 bases are TGTGCCAGCTCACTAGGGAGAGATGGCTACACCTTC.

This sequence joins TRBV6-1 and TRBJ1-2; possibly TRBD1 for D (5 bases). CDR1 is MNHNS, CDR2 SASEGT, per germline. V lost 1 base and J 6 bases, leaving 15 bases between the germline ends. This CDR3 has 15 residues. CDR3 coding DNA: TGTGCCAGCAGTGAAGGAAATTCGGGACCCGATGGCTACACCTTC. Translating it yields CASSEGNSGPDGYTF.

The chain couples TRBV6-1 to TRBJ2-6, with D perhaps TRBD1 (6 bases). The CDR3 loop spans 15 amino acids. Per the germline V gene, CDR1 is MNHNS and CDR2 is SASEGT. The V end was cut by 5 bases, the J end by 0 bases, with 8 bases between. CDR3 residues: CASSIQGSGANVLTF. In DNA form, the CDR3 reads TGTGCCAGCAGTATACAGGGCTCTGGGGCCAACGTCCTGACTTTC.

The chain joins TRBV2 to TRBJ1-2; possible D gene TRBD1, 6 bases. The CDR3 covers 14 residues. Germline lookup yields CDR1 SNHLY and CDR2 FYNNEI. Deletions cut 4 bases from V and 7 bases from J, with 16 bases between. The CDR3 DNA is TGTGCCAGCAGTGTCGGCCAGGGGATAGGTGGCTACACCTTC. The encoded protein is CASSVGQGIGGYTF.

J is TRBJ1-2 and V is TRBV19; TRBD1 is a possible D gene (6 bases). Deletions cut 4 bases from V and 0 bases from J, with 12 bases between. The CDR3 contains 15 residues. CDR1 and CDR2 (germline): LNHDA, SQIVND (reference sequence). The CDR3 DNA follows: TGTGCCAGTAGTACCGAACAGGGCTCTAACTATGGCTACACCTTC. Its protein is CASSTEQGSNYGYTF. The full variable domain, with the rest looked up from reference TRBV19 and TRBJ1-2, is DGGITQSPKYLFRKEGQNVTLSCEQNLNHDAMYWYRQDPGQGLRLIYYSQIVNDFQKGDIAEGYSVSREKKESFPLTVTSAQKNPTAFYLCASSTEQGSNYGYTFGSGTRLTVV.

V gene TRBV18 combines with J gene TRBJ1-4, with 9 bases that match TRBD1. V shed 3 bases, J shed 5 bases, and the junction held 4 bases outside the gene matches. The germline gives CDR1 KGHSH, CDR2 LQKENI. The CDR3 spans 15 residues. The CDR3: CASSPDRGSNEKLFF. In nucleotides, the CDR3 is TGTGCCAGCTCACCGGACAGGGGCTCGAATGAAAAACTGTTTTTT.

The chain links TRBV7-2 to TRBJ2-1; no clear D. The V gene lost 6 bases and the J gene lost 5 bases, with 14 bases spanning the gap. There are 14 residues in the CDR3. Germline V gene sequence: CDR1 SGHTA, CDR2 FQGNSA. CDR3 region: CASRRTELDNEQFF. Written as DNA, the CDR3 is TGTGCCAGCAGACGTACTGAGTTGGACAATGAGCAGTTCTTC.

J is TRBJ1-1 and V is TRBV7-9; the D gene is possibly TRBD1 (6 bases). CDR1 and CDR2 (germline): SEHNR, FQNEAQ (reference sequence). The CDR3 is 14 residues long. Trimming stripped 3 bases from V and 3 bases from J, with 11 bases between. CDR3 in amino acids: CASSFGTTYTEAFF. CDR3 coding DNA: TGTGCCAGCAGCTTCGGGACAACGTACACTGAAGCTTTCTTT.

The rearrangement uses TRBV6-1 and TRBJ2-7; D unresolved. Trimming removed 6 bases from V and 3 bases from J, with 12 bases in between. The CDR3 consists of 13 residues. Germline V gives CDR1 MNHNS, CDR2 SASEGT. CDR3 coding DNA: TGTGCCAGCAGGCTAAGCGATCTCTACGAGCAGTACTTC. Its translation: CASRLSDLYEQYF.

The chain recombines TRBV4-2 with TRBJ1-4, with a tentative D call TRBD1 (6 bases). Deletions cut 0 bases from V and 8 bases from J, with 13 bases between. The CDR3 has 15 residues. Germline V gene sequence: CDR1 LGHNA, CDR2 YNFKEQ. DNA for the CDR3: TGTGCCAGCAGCCAAGATAAGGGGGGTGACGAAAAACTGTTTTTT. It codes for CASSQDKGGDEKLFF.

The chain carries TRBV11-3 and TRBJ2-2; no reliable D call. V was trimmed by 3 bases and J by 0 bases, leaving 8 bases between them. CDR1 and CDR2 from the germline V gene are SGHNT and YENEEA. The CDR3 consists of 15 residues. Written as DNA, the CDR3 is TGTGCCAGCAGCTTGTCTGGACCGAACACCGGGGAGCTGTTTTTT. The encoded protein is CASSLSGPNTGELFF.

The chain uses TRBV6-1 and TRBJ2-3; no clear D gene. Germline values: CDR1 MNHNS, CDR2 SASEGT. This CDR3 contains 14 residues. Trimming left V 7 bases short and J 2 bases short, with 13 bases between. DNA for the CDR3: TGTGCCAGCAAGTACGCGGCGGACACAGATACGCAGTATTTT. Residues: CASKYAADTDTQYF.

The V call is TRBV6-4, the J call TRBJ2-1, with 8 bases lining up with TRBD2. The trim removed 2 bases at V and 6 bases at J, leaving 0 bases unmatched. The CDR3 runs to 13 residues. Germline V gene lookup returns CDR1 MRHNA and CDR2 SNTAGT. CDR3 bases: TGTGCCAGCAGTGACGGGACTAGCAATGAGCAGTTCTTC. It translates to CASSDGTSNEQFF.